The T cell receptor (beta chain) described here comes from a study of shared clonotypes between healthy human individuals. Overall study context: The study used three CD4 naive, three CD4 memory, two CD8 naive and one CD8 memory plate per donor.

Some clones are missing from TCRdb's copy, which holds only in-frame ones; the method was immunoSEQ multiplex PCR. The sample lists 2 million to 2.5 million clones, around 90% occurring once. The ends lost 5 bases at V and 2 bases at J; junction bases unmatched: 10. CDR1 is KGHSH, CDR2 LQKENI, per germline. The CDR3 length is 16 residues. CD4+ cells were split into CD45RA+ naive and CD45RA-negative memory subsets. V usage is TRBV18 and J usage is TRBJ2-3, with 7 bases matching TRBD1. The TCR comes from a man between 18 and 29 years old in good health. Some clones in this sample may be carry-over from other donors' samples. The sequencing input was naive CD4+ T cells from PBMCs. Indicated subset: CD45RA+ positively selected. Here the CDR3 DNA reads TGTGCCAGCTCATCTCTGTCCGGGACAGTCACAGATACGCAGTATTTT. Its protein product is CASSSLSGTVTDTQYF.